Shown below are 30 T cell receptor beta chains from a single sample sequenced in a study of CD8+ T cells in alopecia areata. cDNA prepared by RNA extraction and subsequent reverse transcription served as the template for sequencing. Profiled with immunoSEQ multiplex PCR; TCRdb holds only in-frame clones, not every one. The sample has 90,000 to 120,000 clones, 58% seen once. Sequencing was performed on NKG2D-low CD8+ T cells sorted from blood. These receptors came from a human donor with alopecia areata.

The chain couples TRBV6-4 to TRBJ2-1; no firm D call. V was shortened by 3 bases and J by 2 bases, with 5 bases between the two germline ends. The length of the CDR3 is 13 residues. CDR1 and CDR2 (germline): MRHNA, SNTAGT. The CDR3, as DNA: TGTGCCAGCAGTGAGGGGACCTACAATGAGCAGTTCTTC. Translation gives CASSEGTYNEQFF.

The chain is built from TRBV27 and TRBJ2-7; possibly TRBD2 for D (6 bases). The germline V and J ends were trimmed by 3 bases and 6 bases, with 9 bases remaining between them. This CDR3 has 12 residues. Germline V CDR1 and CDR2: MNHEY, SMNVEV (reference sequence). CDR3 sequence: CASSFGGGEQYF. The CDR3 bases are TGTGCCAGCAGTTTTGGGGGAGGCGAGCAGTACTTC.

This clone has more than one count but fewer than ten. The rearrangement joins TRBV29-1 to TRBJ1-1; a possible D gene is TRBD1 (5 bases). The germline V and J ends were trimmed by 1 base and 6 bases, with 6 bases remaining between them. The germline V gene encodes CDR1 SQVTM and CDR2 ANQGSEA. This CDR3 is built from 11 residues. The CDR3 loop reads CSVEGGAEAFF. In DNA, the CDR3 is TGCAGCGTTGAAGGAGGGGCTGAAGCTTTCTTT.

At least ten counts were recorded for this clone. V usage is TRBV5-6 and J usage is TRBJ2-2; D ambiguous. Trimming stripped 0 bases from V and 3 bases from J, with 6 bases between. The CDR3 totals 14 residues. Germline CDR1 SGHDT, CDR2 YYEEEE. CDR3 residues: CASSLAWDTGELFF. DNA for the CDR3: TGTGCCAGCAGCTTGGCCTGGGACACCGGGGAGCTGTTTTTT.

This clone was detected only once. This chain links TRBV27 with TRBJ2-1; 8 nucleotides match TRBD1. From germline, CDR1 is MNHEY and CDR2 SMNVEV (reference sequence). The CDR3 has 14 residues. The V segment lost 8 bases and the J segment 9 bases; nucleotides outside the gene matches: 12. The CDR3 DNA sequence: TGTGCCAGCGGAGACAGGGGTCCACAAGGTGAGCAGTTCTTC. This encodes CASGDRGPQGEQFF.

V and J are TRBV5-5 and TRBJ2-3; 7 bases line up with TRBD1. V was clipped by 2 bases and J by 1 base; unmatched bases: 7. The CDR3 extends over 16 amino acids. Germline V gene lookup returns CDR1 SGHKS and CDR2 YYEKEE (reference sequence). For the CDR3, the DNA is TGTGCCAGCAGCTTAAGGGGGCCGAGGCGCACAGATACGCAGTATTTT. Translated: CASSLRGPRRTDTQYF.

This clone turned up a few times. The rearrangement joins TRBV11-2 to TRBJ2-7, with unresolved D. V shed 4 bases and J shed 9 bases, with 10 bases lying between them. Germline assignment: CDR1 SGHAT and CDR2 FQNNGV. The CDR3 consists of 11 residues. CDR3 DNA: TGTGCCAGCAGCTCTACCGACGGGCAGTACTTC. Encoded protein: CASSSTDGQYF.

The V gene is TRBV5-6, the J gene TRBJ1-1; no firm D call. Germline assignment: CDR1 SGHDT and CDR2 YYEEEE. CDR3 length equals 12 residues. V was trimmed by 0 bases and J by 3 bases, leaving 3 bases between them. CDR3 in DNA: TGTGCCAGCAGCTTGGGATACACTGAAGCTTTCTTT. The encoded protein is CASSLGYTEAFF.

Only a few counts were recorded for this clone. This chain links TRBV4-1 with TRBJ2-7, with D possibly being TRBD1 or TRBD2 (5 bases each). In germline, CDR1 is MGHRA, CDR2 YSYEKL. Trimming removed 4 bases from V and 3 bases from J, with 16 bases in between. The CDR3 is made up of 15 amino acids. CDR3 bases: TGCGCCAGCAGCCGGGAACGGGACCCAATCTACGAGCAGTACTTC. It translates to CASSRERDPIYEQYF.

The J gene is TRBJ1-2, the V gene TRBV11-2, with TRBD1 as a possible D gene (5 bases). The CDR3 runs to 13 residues. Germline V gene data show CDR1 as SGHAT and CDR2 as FQNNGV. V was cut by 3 bases and J by 4 bases, with 9 bases left in between. CDR3 residues: CASSFSGTYGYTF. CDR3 sequence (DNA): TGTGCCAGCAGCTTTTCAGGGACCTATGGCTACACCTTC. Using reference TRBV11-2 and TRBJ1-2 for the parts outside the CDR3, the full variable domain is EAGVAQSPRYKIIEKRQSVAFWCNPISGHATLYWYQQILGQGPKLLIQFQNNGVVDDSQLPKDRFSAERLKGVDSTLKIQPAKLEDSAVYLCASSFSGTYGYTFGSGTRLTVV.

This chain joins TRBV28 and TRBJ1-2, with 7 bases lining up with TRBD1. CDR3 size: 15 residues. Germline loops: CDR1 MDHEN, CDR2 SYDVKM. Trimming took 7 bases from V and 5 from J; bases not matched to a gene: 13. CDR3 nucleotide sequence: TGTGCCAGCAAACCTCAAACAGGGGCCAAGTATGGCTACACCTTC. Encoded protein: CASKPQTGAKYGYTF.

This clone was counted between two and nine times. The V call is TRBV19, the J call TRBJ2-1; 8 bases fit TRBD2. V was clipped by 6 bases and J by 1 base; unmatched bases: 14. The CDR3 is 18 amino acids. CDR1 LNHDA and CDR2 SQIVND come from the germline V gene (reference sequence). The CDR3 DNA sequence: TGTGCCAGTAGACCACCACCCCAAGCGGGAGAGTCCTACAATGAGCAGTTCTTC. Translating it yields CASRPPPQAGESYNEQFF.

This chain uses TRBV5-4 with TRBJ2-7; tentative D call: TRBD1 (7 bases). Germline V gives CDR1 SGHNT, CDR2 YYREEE (reference sequence). The V gene lost 3 bases and the J gene lost 5 bases, with 18 bases spanning the gap. This CDR3 has 15 amino acids. The CDR3 sequence: CASSSWPRGVHEQYF. DNA for the CDR3: TGTGCCAGCAGCTCATGGCCCAGGGGGGTACACGAGCAGTACTTC.

This chain connects TRBV7-9 to TRBJ2-3, with D possibly being TRBD2 (6 bases). There are 14 residues in the CDR3. Trimming took off 3 bases at V and 3 bases at J, with 10 bases between the two ends. Germline V gene sequence: CDR1 SEHNR, CDR2 FQNEAQ (reference sequence). The CDR3, as DNA: TGTGCCAGCAGCTTTGAGACTAGAACAGATACGCAGTATTTT. As protein: CASSFETRTDTQYF. The full variable domain, in which reference TRBV7-9 and TRBJ2-3 provide the parts outside the CDR3, is DTGVSQNPRHKITKRGQNVTFRCDPISEHNRLYWYRQTLGQGPEFLTYFQNEAQLEKSRLLSDRFSAERPKGSFSTLEIQRTEQGDSAMYLCASSFETRTDTQYFGPGTRLTVL.

This chain links TRBV27 with TRBJ2-5; the D is unclear. V dropped 9 bases and J dropped 2 bases, with 16 bases sitting between them. Germline CDR1 MNHEY, CDR2 SMNVEV (reference sequence). The CDR3 has 14 residues. CDR3 sequence: CASNARGVQETQYF. CDR3 DNA: TGTGCCAGTAACGCCCGTGGGGTTCAAGAGACCCAGTACTTC.

The chain is built from TRBV20-1 and TRBJ2-5; no reliable D call. Germline assignment: CDR1 DFQATT and CDR2 SNEGSKA (reference sequence). V lost 5 bases and J lost 4, with 5 bases in between. The CDR3 covers 10 residues. The CDR3 region is CSAPRETQYF. The CDR3 DNA reads TGCAGTGCTCCCCGAGAGACCCAGTACTTC.

This chain's CDR3 is CASSADRRTLSGANVLTF. CDR3 nucleotide sequence: TGTGCCAGCAGCGCGGACAGGCGAACGCTCTCTGGGGCCAACGTCCTGACTTTC. V gene TRBV5-8 combines with J gene TRBJ2-6, with 7 bases matching TRBD1. The CDR3 totals 18 residues. The V segment lost 4 bases and the J segment 0 bases; nucleotides outside the gene matches: 10. Germline V gene lookup returns CDR1 SGHTS and CDR2 YDEGEE.

This chain links TRBV5-1 with TRBJ2-1; 10 bases agree with TRBD2. The CDR3 contains 14 residues. J was trimmed by 8 bases and V by 0 bases; bases with no gene match: 2. CDR1 and CDR2 from the germline V gene are SGHRS and YFSETQ. The CDR3 here is CASSLAGTSDEQFF. DNA for the CDR3: TGCGCCAGCAGCTTGGCCGGGACTAGCGATGAGCAGTTCTTC. Full variable domain (remainder filled in from reference TRBV5-1 and TRBJ2-1): KAGVTQTPRYLIKTRGQQVTLSCSPISGHRSVSWYQQTPGQGLQFLFEYFSETQRNKGNFPGRFSGRQFSNSRSEMNVSTLELGDSALYLCASSLAGTSDEQFFGPGTRLTVL.

The J gene is TRBJ2-3, the V gene TRBV9, with 8 bases fitting TRBD2. The CDR3 consists of 17 residues. The trim removed 0 bases at V and 2 bases at J, leaving 8 bases unmatched. Germline CDR1 SGDLS, CDR2 YYNGEE. Here the CDR3 DNA reads TGTGCCAGCAGCGTAGGGCAGCGGGAGCACGTCACAGATACGCAGTATTTT. Amino acids: CASSVGQREHVTDTQYF.

V gene TRBV7-8 combines with J gene TRBJ2-5; D might be TRBD2 (6 bases). Deletions cut 2 bases from V and 2 bases from J, with 15 bases between. CDR1 and CDR2 (germline): SGHVS, FQNEAQ. The CDR3 totals 16 residues. The chain's CDR3 is CASSLNPGLDQETQYF. CDR3 bases: TGTGCCAGCAGCTTAAATCCGGGACTCGATCAAGAGACCCAGTACTTC.

This clone occurred once. This chain links TRBV13 with TRBJ2-7, with D possibly called TRBD1 or TRBD2 (5 bases each). This CDR3 region has 14 residues. The germline CDR1 and CDR2 sequences are PRHDT and FYEKMQ (reference sequence). The V gene lost 4 bases and the J gene lost 0 bases, with 10 bases spanning the gap. CDR3 sequence (DNA): TGTGCCAGCAGCTCCGGGACCGCCTCCTACGAGCAGTACTTC. Its translation is CASSSGTASYEQYF.

J is TRBJ2-1 and V is TRBV7-9; 9 nucleotides line up with TRBD2. Germline CDR1 SEHNR, CDR2 FQNEAQ (reference sequence). This CDR3 region has 17 residues. J lost 2 bases, V lost 4 bases, and 9 bases had no gene match. In nucleotides, the CDR3 is TGTGCCAGCAGCTCCCTTACTAGCGGGTCAACCTACAATGAGCAGTTCTTC. Translating it yields CASSSLTSGSTYNEQFF.

V usage is TRBV5-6 and J usage is TRBJ2-7; tentative D call: TRBD1 (5 bases). The CDR3 runs 12 residues. The germline V and J ends were trimmed by 0 bases and 6 bases, with 7 bases remaining between them. Germline V gives CDR1 SGHDT, CDR2 YYEEEE. The CDR3 nucleotides read TGTGCCAGCAGCTTGGGGCAGGGCGAGCAGTACTTC. It is translated as CASSLGQGEQYF.

In this sample, this clone turned up once. The chain couples TRBV15 to TRBJ2-1, with D unresolved. CDR1 and CDR2 from the germline V gene are LNHNV and YYDKDF (reference sequence). The CDR3 extends over 14 amino acids. V was shortened by 4 bases and J by 5 bases, with 12 bases between the two germline ends. This CDR3 is CATSTPGPNNEQFF. Written as DNA, the CDR3 is TGTGCCACCAGCACCCCCGGGCCAAACAATGAGCAGTTCTTC. Drawing the rest from reference TRBV15 and TRBJ2-1, the complete variable domain is DAMVIQNPRYQVTQFGKPVTLSCSQTLNHNVMYWYQQKSSQAPKLLFHYYDKDFNNEADTPDNFQSRRPNTSFCFLDIRSPGLGDTAMYLCATSTPGPNNEQFFGPGTRLTVL.

This chain connects TRBV7-9 to TRBJ2-5; the D is unclear. This CDR3 spans 14 amino acids. Looked up from germline, CDR1 is SEHNR and CDR2 is FQNEAQ (reference sequence). Trimming cost V 2 bases and J 4 bases, with 11 bases left between them. DNA for the CDR3: TGTGCCAGCAGCTTATCGGGTATCGGAGAGACCCAGTACTTC. It is translated as CASSLSGIGETQYF.

This clone was found once. V and J are TRBV5-6 and TRBJ2-3, with a weak D call TRBD1 (6 bases). Germline V gene data show CDR1 as SGHDT and CDR2 as YYEEEE. Trimming shortened V by 3 bases and J by 0 bases, and 14 bases separated the two germline ends. The CDR3 consists of 16 residues. CDR3 region: CASSSGQISSTDTQYF. The CDR3 region has the DNA TGTGCCAGCAGCTCAGGACAGATTAGTAGCACAGATACGCAGTATTTT.

The rearrangement uses TRBV6-1 and TRBJ1-5; D is ambiguous. The CDR3 has 15 residues. In germline, CDR1 is MNHNS, CDR2 SASEGT. V lost 6 bases to trimming and J lost 9 bases, with 21 bases between them. CDR3 protein: CASSSDRARNWPQHF. The CDR3 DNA is TGTGCCAGCAGCTCCGACCGGGCCCGCAATTGGCCCCAGCATTTT.

This clone came up a few times. The chain employs TRBV4-1 and TRBJ2-7, with D possibly TRBD1 on 6 matching bases. The CDR3 consists of 15 residues. Trimming removed 1 base at V and 5 bases at J, with 15 bases between. CDR1 and CDR2 from the germline V gene are MGHRA and YSYEKL. CDR3 amino acids: CASSQGGTGRNEQYF. In nucleotides, the CDR3 is TGCGCCAGCAGCCAAGGTGGAACAGGGCGGAACGAGCAGTACTTC.

This clone was seen a handful of times. This chain links TRBV5-1 with TRBJ2-5, with D perhaps matching TRBD1 or TRBD2 (5 bases each). V lost 4 bases and J lost 5, with 21 bases in between. There are 16 residues in the CDR3. Germline assignment: CDR1 SGHRS and CDR2 YFSETQ. CDR3 DNA: TGCGCCAGCAGCCCGATAAGCCGAGGGGTTGGGGAGACCCAGTACTTC. Translating gives CASSPISRGVGETQYF.

This sequence joins TRBV2 and TRBJ2-1; TRBD1 is a possible D gene (5 bases). V was pared by 3 bases and J by 10 bases, with 16 bases between. Germline values: CDR1 SNHLY, CDR2 FYNNEI. This CDR3 spans 14 amino acids. The CDR3 sequence: CASSDDSRLGEQFF. DNA for the CDR3: TGTGCCAGCAGTGATGACAGCCGTCTCGGCGAGCAGTTCTTC.